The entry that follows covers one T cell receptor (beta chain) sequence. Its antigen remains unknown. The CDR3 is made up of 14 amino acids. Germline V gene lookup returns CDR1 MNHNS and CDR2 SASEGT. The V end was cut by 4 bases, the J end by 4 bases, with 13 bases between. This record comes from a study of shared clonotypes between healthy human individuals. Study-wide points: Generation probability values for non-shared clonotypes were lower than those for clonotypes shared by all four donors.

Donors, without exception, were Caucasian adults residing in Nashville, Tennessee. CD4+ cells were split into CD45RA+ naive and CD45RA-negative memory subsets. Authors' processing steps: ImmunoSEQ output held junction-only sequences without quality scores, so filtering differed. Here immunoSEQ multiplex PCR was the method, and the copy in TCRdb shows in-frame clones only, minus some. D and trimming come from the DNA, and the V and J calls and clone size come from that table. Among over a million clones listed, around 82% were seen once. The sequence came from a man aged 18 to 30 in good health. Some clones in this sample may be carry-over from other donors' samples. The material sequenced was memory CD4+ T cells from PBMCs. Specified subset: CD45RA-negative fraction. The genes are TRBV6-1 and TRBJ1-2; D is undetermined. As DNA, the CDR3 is TGTGCCAGCAGTGTTGAGCCAGCGTCCTATGGCTACACCTTC. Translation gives CASSVEPASYGYTF.